This TCR beta chain stems from a study of T cells in Graves' hyperthyroidism and ophthalmopathy. PBMCs were sourced from roughly 9.1 ml fresh peripheral blood. Amplified TCR beta CDR3 regions came from RNA transcripts. Primed by the HTBI set, a first-round RT-PCR was run on the TCR CDR3. TCRdb processed the multiplex PCR reads anew with MiXCR; each CDR3 protein has one entry. The sample holds roughly 840,000 distinct CDR3 sequences, 35% to 40% seen once. Study results and caveats: Classification by a 13 V-J model distinguished ophthalmopathy from stable hyperthyroidism.

This clonotype was picked up many times. Its cognate antigen is unknown. The CDR3 is 14 residues long. Germline values: CDR1 SEHNR, CDR2 FQNEAQ (reference sequence). Trimming pared 5 bases from V and 3 bases from J, leaving 11 bases between. The J gene is TRBJ1-5, the V gene TRBV7-9, with D possibly being TRBD1 (5 bases). The sequenced sample consisted of blood. This TCR was sampled from a man aged 18 to 35 with Graves' hyperthyroidism. CDR3 coding DNA: TGTGCCAGCAGCGGCGTGGGGGACAATCAGCCCCAGCATTTT. Amino acid sequence: CASSGVGDNQPQHF.